These T cell receptor beta chains were read from a single sample in a study of cytomegalovirus exposure and HLA in healthy donors. Produced via immunoSEQ multiplex PCR; TCRdb's table is partial and in-frame only. The table records around 150,000 clones, 70% to 90% of them present only once. The sample taken for sequencing was PBMCs. These receptors were taken from a man aged 45-60 years in good health and CMV-seronegative. Each CDR3 is given with its conserved first and last residue. The order of the fields is D gene, J gene, clone size, V gene, CDR3 protein, CDR3 DNA. The D gene is left open where the match is weak. Size values are once, few and many counts, or a class for expanded clones, and some rows have none.

>.|TRBJ2-4|.|TRBV15
CATSRTSGAENIQYF
TGTGCCACCAGCAGGACAAGTGGGGCCGAAAACATTCAGTACTTC
>TRBD2|TRBJ2-7|once|TRBV7-8
CASSFQAGGGRLYEQYF
TGTGCCAGCAGCTTCCAAGCTGGCGGGGGTAGACTCTACGAGCAGTACTTC
>.|TRBJ2-2|.|TRBV19
CASSFSSGELFF
TGTGCCAGTAGTTTCAGTTCCGGGGAGCTGTTTTTT
>.|TRBJ2-7|.|TRBV6-5
CASSYRTSPYEQYF
TGTGCCAGCAGTTACCGGACATCCCCCTACGAGCAGTACTTC
>.|TRBJ1-1|.|TRBV29-1
CSANPQGLDTEAFF
TGCAGCGCCAACCCCCAGGGGTTGGACACTGAAGCTTTCTTT
>TRBD2|TRBJ2-2|.|TRBV6-6
CASSPPSGRASGELFF
TGTGCCAGCAGTCCCCCTAGCGGGAGGGCATCCGGGGAGCTGTTTTTT
>TRBD1|TRBJ1-5|.|TRBV5-1
CASSLEGQGGQPQHF
TGCGCCAGCAGCTTGGAGGGACAGGGTGGTCAGCCCCAGCATTTT
>TRBD1|TRBJ1-5|.|TRBV28
CASSGQVDNQPQHF
TGTGCCAGCAGTGGACAGGTTGACAATCAGCCCCAGCATTTT
>TRBD2|TRBJ2-5|.|TRBV30
CAWSGSSGGARVAETQYF
TGTGCCTGGAGTGGGTCCAGCGGGGGGGCCAGAGTCGCCGAGACCCAGTACTTC
>.|TRBJ1-5|.|TRBV30
CAWSNRVNQPQHF
TGTGCCTGGAGTAACCGGGTCAACCAGCCCCAGCATTTT
>.|TRBJ1-4|.|TRBV29-1
CSVGRAPTNEKLFF
TGCAGCGTTGGGAGGGCCCCAACTAATGAAAAACTGTTTTTT
>TRBD1|TRBJ2-5|.|TRBV11-2
CASSSYRGETQYF
TGTGCCAGCAGCTCGTACAGGGGAGAGACCCAGTACTTC
>.|TRBJ1-1|.|TRBV30
CAWSVPRGTEAFF
TGTGCCTGGAGTGTACCAAGGGGCACTGAAGCTTTCTTT
>TRBD2|TRBJ2-1|.|TRBV6-5
CASSSISSGRRNEQFF
TGTGCCAGCAGTTCCATTTCTAGCGGGAGGAGGAATGAGCAGTTCTTC
>TRBD2|TRBJ2-1|.|TRBV9
CASSVGTSGGDEQFF
TGTGCCAGCAGCGTAGGGACTAGCGGGGGAGATGAGCAGTTCTTC
>.|TRBJ2-7|.|TRBV30
CAWSVRVPDWWEQYF
TGTGCCTGGAGTGTACGAGTGCCCGACTGGTGGGAGCAGTACTTC
>TRBD1|TRBJ1-5|.|TRBV2
CASTLTGGGVTGQPQHF
TGTGCCAGCACCCTGACAGGGGGCGGCGTTACCGGTCAGCCCCAGCATTTT
>.|TRBJ2-7|.|TRBV10-1
CASGQRPDEQYF
TGCGCCAGCGGACAGCGACCCGACGAGCAGTACTTC
>TRBD1|TRBJ2-2|.|TRBV2
CASSEQGATGELFF
TGTGCCAGCAGTGAACAGGGGGCAACCGGGGAGCTGTTTTTT
>TRBD2|TRBJ2-1|.|TRBV7-9
CASSLERTSGANEQFF
TGTGCCAGCAGCTTAGAAAGGACTAGCGGGGCTAATGAGCAGTTCTTC
>.|TRBJ1-1|few|TRBV7-9
CASSLASGNTEAFF
TGTGCCAGCAGCTTAGCCTCAGGGAACACTGAAGCTTTCTTT
>.|TRBJ2-4|.|TRBV5-1
CASTHDQGKNIQYF
TGCGCCAGCACTCACGATCAGGGAAAAAACATTCAGTACTTC
>.|TRBJ1-5|.|TRBV4-1
CASSQEEKPAQPQHF
TGCGCCAGCAGCCAAGAGGAGAAGCCTGCTCAGCCCCAGCATTTT
>TRBD1|TRBJ1-1|.|TRBV6-5
CASRRTGGAEAFF
TGTGCCAGCCGCAGGACAGGGGGCGCTGAAGCTTTCTTT
>.|TRBJ2-7|.|TRBV5-5
CASSPGVQCYEQYF
TGTGCCAGCAGCCCAGGGGTTCAATGCTACGAGCAGTACTTC
>.|TRBJ1-4|.|TRBV5-1
CASSLEPGNERLFF
TGCGCCAGCAGCTTGGAACCAGGGAATGAAAGACTGTTTTTT
>.|TRBJ2-5|.|TRBV5-6
CASSFTDQETQYF
TGTGCCAGCAGCTTCACAGATCAAGAGACCCAGTACTTC
>.|TRBJ2-1|.|TRBV19
CASSTVFEQFF
TGTGCCAGTAGTACGGTTTTTGAGCAGTTCTTC
>TRBD1|TRBJ1-5|.|TRBV7-2
CASSPQGAILGQPQHF
TGTGCCAGCAGCCCACAGGGGGCGATTCTGGGTCAGCCCCAGCATTTT
>.|TRBJ2-1|.|TRBV5-4
CASSLAPTLTLNVNEQFF
TGTGCCAGCAGCTTGGCCCCGACTCTAACCCTAAATGTTAATGAGCAGTTCTTC
>TRBD1|TRBJ2-2|.|TRBV6-5
CASRDRGRGTGELFF
TGTGCCAGCAGAGACAGGGGGCGCGGCACCGGGGAGCTGTTTTTT
>TRBD1|TRBJ1-1|.|TRBV7-9
CASSPEQGSAEAFF
TGTGCCAGCAGCCCCGAACAGGGGAGCGCTGAAGCTTTCTTT
>TRBD1|TRBJ1-5|.|TRBV2
CASSGQGARSNQPQHF
TGTGCCAGCAGTGGACAGGGGGCGAGGAGCAATCAGCCCCAGCATTTT
>.|TRBJ1-4|.|TRBV30
CAWSVHRGIATNEKLFF
TGTGCCTGGAGTGTACATAGGGGAATTGCAACTAATGAAAAACTGTTTTTT
>.|TRBJ2-5|.|TRBV6-1
CASSGATGLGETQYF
TGTGCCAGCTCGGGGGCGACAGGACTAGGGGAGACCCAGTACTTC
>TRBD2|TRBJ2-2|.|TRBV9
CASSVGLGRGNTGELFF
TGTGCCAGCAGCGTTGGTCTCGGGAGGGGTAACACCGGGGAGCTGTTTTTT
>.|TRBJ2-5|.|TRBV9
CASSAFPGSQETQYF
TGTGCCAGCAGCGCGTTCCCGGGAAGCCAAGAGACCCAGTACTTC
>TRBD1|TRBJ1-1|.|TRBV5-1
CASGQGGTMNTEAFF
TGCGCCAGCGGACAGGGGGGGACCATGAACACTGAAGCTTTCTTT
>.|TRBJ1-4|few|TRBV2
CASAMLARNEKLFF
TGTGCCAGCGCAATGTTGGCGCGGAATGAAAAACTGTTTTTT
>.|TRBJ2-1|.|TRBV18
CASSPGSSYNEQFF
TGTGCCAGCTCACCAGGGAGCTCCTACAATGAGCAGTTCTTC
>.|TRBJ2-7|.|TRBV9
CASSVGQVAYEQYF
TGTGCCAGCAGCGTAGGGCAGGTGGCCTACGAGCAGTACTTC
>.|TRBJ1-1|.|TRBV7-7
CASSPSGLMNTEAFF
TGTGCCAGCAGTCCGTCGGGTTTAATGAACACTGAAGCTTTCTTT